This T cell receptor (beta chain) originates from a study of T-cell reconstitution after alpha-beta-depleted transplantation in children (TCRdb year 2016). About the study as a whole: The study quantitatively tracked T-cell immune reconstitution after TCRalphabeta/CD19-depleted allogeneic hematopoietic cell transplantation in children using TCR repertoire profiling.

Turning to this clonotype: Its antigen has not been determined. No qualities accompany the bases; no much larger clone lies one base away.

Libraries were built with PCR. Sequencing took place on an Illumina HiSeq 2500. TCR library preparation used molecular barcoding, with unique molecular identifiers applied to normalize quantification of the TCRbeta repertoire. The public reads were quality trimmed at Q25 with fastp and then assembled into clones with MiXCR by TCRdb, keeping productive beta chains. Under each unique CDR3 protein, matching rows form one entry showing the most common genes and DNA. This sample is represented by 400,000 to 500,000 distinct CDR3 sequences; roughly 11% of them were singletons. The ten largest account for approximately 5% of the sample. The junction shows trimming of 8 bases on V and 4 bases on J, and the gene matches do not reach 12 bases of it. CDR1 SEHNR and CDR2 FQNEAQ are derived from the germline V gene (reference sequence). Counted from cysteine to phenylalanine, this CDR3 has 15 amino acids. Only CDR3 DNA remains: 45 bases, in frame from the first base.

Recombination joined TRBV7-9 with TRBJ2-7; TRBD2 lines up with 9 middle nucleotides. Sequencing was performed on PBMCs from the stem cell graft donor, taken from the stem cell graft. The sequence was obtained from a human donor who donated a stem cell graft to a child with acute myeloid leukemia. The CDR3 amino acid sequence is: CASADGGRGGYEQYF. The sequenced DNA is TGTGCCAGCGCGGACGGCGGGAGGGGTGGGTACGAGCAGTACTTC.